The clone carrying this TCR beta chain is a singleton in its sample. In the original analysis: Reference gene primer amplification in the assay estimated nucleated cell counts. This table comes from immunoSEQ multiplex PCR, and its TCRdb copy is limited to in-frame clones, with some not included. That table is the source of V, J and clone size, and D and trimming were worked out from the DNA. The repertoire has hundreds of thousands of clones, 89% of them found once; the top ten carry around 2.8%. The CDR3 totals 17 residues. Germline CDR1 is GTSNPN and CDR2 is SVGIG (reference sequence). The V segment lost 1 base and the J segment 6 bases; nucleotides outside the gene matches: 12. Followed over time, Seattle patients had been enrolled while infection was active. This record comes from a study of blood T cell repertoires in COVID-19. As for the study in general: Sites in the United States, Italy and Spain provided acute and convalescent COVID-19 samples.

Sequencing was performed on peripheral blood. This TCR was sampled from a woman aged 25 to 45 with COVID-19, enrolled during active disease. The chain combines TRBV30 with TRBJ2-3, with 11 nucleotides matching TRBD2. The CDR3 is CAWSEPPFSGRADTQYF. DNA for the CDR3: TGTGCCTGGAGTGAACCCCCTTTTAGCGGGAGGGCGGATACGCAGTATTTT.